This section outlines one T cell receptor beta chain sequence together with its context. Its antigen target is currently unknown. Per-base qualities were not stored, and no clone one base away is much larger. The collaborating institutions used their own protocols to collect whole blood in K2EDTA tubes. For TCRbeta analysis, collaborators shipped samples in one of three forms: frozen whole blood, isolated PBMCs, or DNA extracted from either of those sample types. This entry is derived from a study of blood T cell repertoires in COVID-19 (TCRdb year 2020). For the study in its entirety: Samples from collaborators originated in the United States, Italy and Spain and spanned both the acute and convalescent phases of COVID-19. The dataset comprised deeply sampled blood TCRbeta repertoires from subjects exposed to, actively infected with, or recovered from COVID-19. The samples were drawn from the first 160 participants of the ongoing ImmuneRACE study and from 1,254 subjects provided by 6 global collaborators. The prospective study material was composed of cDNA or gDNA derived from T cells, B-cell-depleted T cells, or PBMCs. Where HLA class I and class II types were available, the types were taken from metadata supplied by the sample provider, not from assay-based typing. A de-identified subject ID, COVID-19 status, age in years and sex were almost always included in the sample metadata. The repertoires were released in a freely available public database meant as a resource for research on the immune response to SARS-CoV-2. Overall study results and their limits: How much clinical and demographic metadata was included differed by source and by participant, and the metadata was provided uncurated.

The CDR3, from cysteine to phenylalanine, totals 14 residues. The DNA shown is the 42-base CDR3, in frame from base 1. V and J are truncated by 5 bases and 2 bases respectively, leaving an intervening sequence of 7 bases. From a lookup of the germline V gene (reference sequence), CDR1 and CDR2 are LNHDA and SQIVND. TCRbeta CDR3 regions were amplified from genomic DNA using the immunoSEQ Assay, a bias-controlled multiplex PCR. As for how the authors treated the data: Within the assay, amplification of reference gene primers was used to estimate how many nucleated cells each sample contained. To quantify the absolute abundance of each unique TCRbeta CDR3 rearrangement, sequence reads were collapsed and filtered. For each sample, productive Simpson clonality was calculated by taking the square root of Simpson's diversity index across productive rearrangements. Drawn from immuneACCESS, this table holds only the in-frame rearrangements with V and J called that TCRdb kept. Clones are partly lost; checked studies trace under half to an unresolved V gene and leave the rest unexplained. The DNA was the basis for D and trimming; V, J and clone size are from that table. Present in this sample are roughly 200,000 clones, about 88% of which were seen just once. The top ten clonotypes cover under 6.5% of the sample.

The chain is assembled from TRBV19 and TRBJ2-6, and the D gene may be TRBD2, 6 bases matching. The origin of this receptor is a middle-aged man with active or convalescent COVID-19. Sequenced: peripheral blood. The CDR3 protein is CASSPGAGANVLTF. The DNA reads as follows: TGTGCCAGTAGTCCGGGGGCTGGGGCCAACGTCCTGACTTTC.